The source of this T cell receptor (beta chain) is a study of T cell repertoires in urothelial bladder cancer. The length of the CDR3 is 15 residues. Germline values: CDR1 LNHDA, CDR2 SQIVND (reference sequence). Trimming left V 4 bases short and J 4 bases short, with 16 bases between. Profiled with immunoSEQ multiplex PCR; TCRdb holds only in-frame clones, not every one. The sample yields 9,200 or so clones, approximately 59% seen once. The sequenced sample was tumor-infiltrating cells from bladder cancer. This sequence originates from a human donor with urothelial carcinoma. The genes are TRBV19 and TRBJ1-2, with D possibly matching TRBD1 (5 bases). The CDR3 nucleotides are TGTGCCAGTAGTACCCGAGGGGCCGAGAGCTATGGCTACACCTTC. Protein sequence: CASSTRGAESYGYTF.